The T cell receptor (beta chain) described here comes from a study of low-dose radiotherapy and immunotherapy resistance in tumors (dated by TCRdb to the early 2020s). About the investigation overall: Cohort 1 received 0.5 Gy per fraction every 2 weeks, with a prescribed total PTV dose of 6.5 Gy. Patients took aspirin 300 mg orally once daily for four cycles, starting on cycle 1 day 1. Eight patients were included in the translational analysis, namely three from the first dose cohort plus the first five from the second dose cohort. Cyclophosphamide 200 mg/m2 was administered intravenously every two weeks, one day before each radiation and immunotherapy administration. Nivolumab was administered intravenously as a 240 mg flat dose every two weeks, and ipilimumab was administered intravenously at 1 mg/kg every six weeks. No randomization into treatment groups was done for the people taking part in the trial. Cohort 2 received 1 Gy per fraction every two weeks, with a total of 13 Gy over 26 weeks.

The table lists this clonotype with many counts. Its antigen is not yet known. Base quality data are lacking; no much larger clone is found one base away. From its cysteine to its phenylalanine, the CDR3 spans 11 amino acids. Just the 33-base CDR3 DNA is kept, in frame starting at base 1. CDR1 and CDR2 were assigned from the germline V gene (reference sequence) as DFQATT and SNEGSKA. V drops 7 bases and J drops 8 bases, leaving 14 bases in between. Sequencing instrument: Illumina HiSeq 2500. First-strand cDNA was synthesized with Superscript III and a set of TRAV- and TRBV-specific primers, covering both TCRalpha and TCRbeta chains. TCRs were amplified for 20 to 25 PCR cycles with Phusion, using a constant-region primer paired with the adapter attached to the V primers. The MessageAmp II aRNA Amplification Kit was used to amplify the isolated mRNA, with in vitro transcription run for roughly 16 hours at 37 degrees C. The Dynabeads mRNA DIRECT Purification Kit was used to isolate the mRNA for TCR sequencing. A second roughly 24-cycle Phusion PCR added indexed Illumina adapters, and products were purified with AMPure XP beads. In the paper's pipeline: Using custom Perl scripts, TCR sequences encoding the same protein were pooled, out-of-frame sequences were removed, and the abundance of each clonotype was computed. The analysis excluded TCR sequences that were supported by just one read. Among the metrics used to describe the repertoires were Shannon entropy, Gini index, clonality, richness, and the frequency of TCRs shared between repertoires. The public reads were run again by TCRdb, first through fastp at Q25 and then through MiXCR, and only productive beta chains were kept. Rows are unified per CDR3 protein, each entry keeping the most common DNA and genes. In this record, the V and J calls reflect TCRdb's handling and not the investigators' own analysis. The sample table lists about 100,000 distinct CDR3 sequences, less than 25% of them with a count of one. The ten largest clones add up to 4.1% of the sample.

In light of the paper, this sample's time point label describes: after trial treatment. The treatment or condition label on this specimen signifies: LDRT plus nivolumab, ipilimumab, low-dose cyclophosphamide and aspirin (RACIN trial). Donors were enrolled in RACIN, a single-arm phase I dose-escalation trial combining nivolumab, ipilimumab, aspirin, low-dose cyclophosphamide and low-dose radiotherapy. To be eligible, a patient needed to have an advanced solid tumor that was TIL-negative. The sequencing used PBMCs, collected after low-dose radiotherapy plus immunotherapy. This clonotype was obtained from a male donor with prostate cancer. Recombination linked TRBV20-1 to TRBJ1-1; the D gene is unclear. The DNA sequence is as follows: TGCAGTGTGGCGGGAAAGTTCGAAGCTTTCTTT. The translation is CSVAGKFEAFF.